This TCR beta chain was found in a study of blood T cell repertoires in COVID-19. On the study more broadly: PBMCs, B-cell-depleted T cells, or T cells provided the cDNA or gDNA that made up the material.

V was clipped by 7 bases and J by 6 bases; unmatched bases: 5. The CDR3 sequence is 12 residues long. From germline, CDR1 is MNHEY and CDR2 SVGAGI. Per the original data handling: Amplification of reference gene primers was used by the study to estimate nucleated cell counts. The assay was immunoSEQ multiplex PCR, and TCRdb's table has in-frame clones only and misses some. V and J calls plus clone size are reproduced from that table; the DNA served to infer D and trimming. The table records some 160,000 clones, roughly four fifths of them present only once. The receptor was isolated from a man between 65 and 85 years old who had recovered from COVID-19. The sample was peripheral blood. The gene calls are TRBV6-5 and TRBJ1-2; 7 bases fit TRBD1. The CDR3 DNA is TGTGCCAGCATTGGGACAGCGGATGGCTACACCTTC. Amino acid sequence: CASIGTADGYTF.